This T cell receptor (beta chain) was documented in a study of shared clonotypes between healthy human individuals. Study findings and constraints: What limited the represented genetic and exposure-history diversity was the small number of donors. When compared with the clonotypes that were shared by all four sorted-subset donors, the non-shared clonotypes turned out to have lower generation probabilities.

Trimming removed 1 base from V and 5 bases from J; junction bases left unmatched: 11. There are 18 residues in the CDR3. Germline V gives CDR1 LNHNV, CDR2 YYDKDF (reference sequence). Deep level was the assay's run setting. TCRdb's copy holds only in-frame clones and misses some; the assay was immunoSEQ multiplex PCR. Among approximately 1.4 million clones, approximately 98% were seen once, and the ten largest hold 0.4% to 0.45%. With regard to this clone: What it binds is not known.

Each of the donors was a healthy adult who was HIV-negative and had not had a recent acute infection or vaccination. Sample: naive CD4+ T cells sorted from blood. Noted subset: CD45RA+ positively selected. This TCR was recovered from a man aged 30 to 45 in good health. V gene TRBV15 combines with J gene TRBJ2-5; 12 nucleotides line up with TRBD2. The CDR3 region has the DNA TGTGCCACCAGCAGAGGGGCTAGCGGGAGGGCGGTTGGGGAGACCCAGTACTTC. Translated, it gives CATSRGASGRAVGETQYF.